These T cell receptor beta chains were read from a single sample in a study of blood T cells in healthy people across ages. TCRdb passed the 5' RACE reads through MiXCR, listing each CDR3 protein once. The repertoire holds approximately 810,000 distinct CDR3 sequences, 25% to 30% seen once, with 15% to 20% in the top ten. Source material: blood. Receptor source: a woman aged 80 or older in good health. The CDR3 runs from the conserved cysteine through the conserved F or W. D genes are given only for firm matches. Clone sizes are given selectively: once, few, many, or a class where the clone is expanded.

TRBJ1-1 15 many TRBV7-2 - TGTGCCAGCAGCGCCCACCGGGGAGAGTCGGGTGAAGCTTTCTTT CASSAHRGESGEAFF
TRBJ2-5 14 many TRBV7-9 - TGTGCCAGCAGCTTAGCGGCAGGGGAAGAGACCCAGTACTTC CASSLAAGEETQYF
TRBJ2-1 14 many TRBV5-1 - TGCGCCAGCAGCTTCCGGGACATATTCAATGAGCAGTTCTTC CASSFRDIFNEQFF
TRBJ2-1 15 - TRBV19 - TGTGCCAGTAGTATTAAGGATGACAGCAATCGCTGGCAGTTCTTC CASSIKDDSNRWQFF
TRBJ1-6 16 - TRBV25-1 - TGTGCCAGCAGTGATTTGGGGAGCTCCTATAATTCACCCCTCCACTTT CASSDLGSSYNSPLHF
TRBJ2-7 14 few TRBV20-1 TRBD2 TGCAGTGCTAGGAGGCGGGGGGGTTTGTACGAGCAGTACTTC CSARRRGGLYEQYF
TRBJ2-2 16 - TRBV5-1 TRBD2 TGCGCCAGCAGACATACTAGCGGGGGGGCTGCCGCGGAGCTGTTTTTT CASRHTSGGAAAELFF
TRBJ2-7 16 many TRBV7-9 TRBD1 TGTGCCAGCAGCCGCTCCGGGACAGACAAATCCTACGAGCAGTACTTC CASSRSGTDKSYEQYF
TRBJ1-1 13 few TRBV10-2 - TGCGCCAGCATTCTTCAGGGAGGTACTGAAGCTTTCTTT CASILQGGTEAFF
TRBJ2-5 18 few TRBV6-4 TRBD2 TGTGCCAGCAGTGACTCGACTGGGGAGGGGACTAGTATCCATGAGCAGTACTTC CASSDSTGEGTSIHEQYF
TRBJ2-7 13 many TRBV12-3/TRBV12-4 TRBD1 TGTGCCAGCAGTTGGACAGGGGTCGGCGAGCAGTACTTC CASSWTGVGEQYF
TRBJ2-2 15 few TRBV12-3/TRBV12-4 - TGTGCCAGCAGTATCCCCAGGGGGAACACCGGGGAGCTGTTTTTT CASSIPRGNTGELFF
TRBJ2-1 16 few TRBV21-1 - TGTGCCAGCAGCCCGGACAGGATACGTCCTTGCAATGAGCAGTTCTTC CASSPDRIRPCNEQFF
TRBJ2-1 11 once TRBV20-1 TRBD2 TGCAGTGCAACTAGCGGGAGGAAGCAGTTCTTC CSATSGRKQFF
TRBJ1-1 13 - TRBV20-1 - TGCAGTGCCGCGGGGCAGTTGAACACTGAAGCTTTCTTT CSAAGQLNTEAFF
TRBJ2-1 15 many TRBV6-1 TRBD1 TGTGCCAGCAGTGAAAGTACAGGGGGCGAGGGTGAGCAGTTCTTC CASSESTGGEGEQFF
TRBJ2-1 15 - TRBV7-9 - TGTGCCAGTCTAACGGCGGGGTTTAGGCAGAATGAGCAGTTCTTC CASLTAGFRQNEQFF
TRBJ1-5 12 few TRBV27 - TGTGCCAGCAGCGCACAAAATCAGCCCCAGCATTTT CASSAQNQPQHF
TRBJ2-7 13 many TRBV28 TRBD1 TGTGCCAGCAGTGAGGGACAGTTATACGAGCAGTACTTC CASSEGQLYEQYF
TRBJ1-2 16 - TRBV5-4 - TGTGCCAGCAGCCCGCTAATAATGAGGGACCACTACGGCTACACCTTC CASSPLIMRDHYGYTF
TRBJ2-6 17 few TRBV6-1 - TGTGCCAGCAGTGAAGTACCGGGCTTAACTGGGGCCAACGTCCTGACTTTC CASSEVPGLTGANVLTF
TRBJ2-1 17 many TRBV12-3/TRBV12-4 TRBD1 TGTGCCAGCACCGCAACACCCGGCAGGGGGACCTACAATGAGCAGTTCTTC CASTATPGRGTYNEQFF
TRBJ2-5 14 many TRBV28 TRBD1 TGTGCCAGCGCCGGGACAGGGGGCGGTGAGACCCAGTACTTC CASAGTGGGETQYF
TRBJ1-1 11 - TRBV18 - TGTGCCAGCTCACCAGATGTCGAAGCTTTCTTT CASSPDVEAFF
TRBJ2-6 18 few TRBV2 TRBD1 TGTGCCAGCAGGGCGGACAGGGGCCTTTCCTTTGGGGCCAACGTCCTGACTTTC CASRADRGLSFGANVLTF
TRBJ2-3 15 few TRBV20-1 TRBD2 TGCAGTGCCCGACGACTAGCGGGACTCACAGATACGCAGTATTTT CSARRLAGLTDTQYF